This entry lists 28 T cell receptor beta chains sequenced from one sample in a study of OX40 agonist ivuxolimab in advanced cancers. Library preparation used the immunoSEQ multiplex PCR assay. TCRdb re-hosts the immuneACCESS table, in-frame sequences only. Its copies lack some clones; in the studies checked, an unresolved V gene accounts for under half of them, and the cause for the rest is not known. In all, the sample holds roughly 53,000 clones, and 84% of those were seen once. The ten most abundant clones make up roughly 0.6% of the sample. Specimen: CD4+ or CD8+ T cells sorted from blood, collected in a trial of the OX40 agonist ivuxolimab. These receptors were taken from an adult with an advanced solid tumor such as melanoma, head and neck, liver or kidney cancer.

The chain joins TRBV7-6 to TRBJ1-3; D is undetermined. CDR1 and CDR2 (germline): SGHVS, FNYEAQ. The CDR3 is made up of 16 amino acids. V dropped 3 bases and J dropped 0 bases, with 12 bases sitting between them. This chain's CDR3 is CASSLTPPGSGNTIYF. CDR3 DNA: TGTGCCAGCAGCTTGACACCACCCGGCTCTGGAAACACCATATATTTT. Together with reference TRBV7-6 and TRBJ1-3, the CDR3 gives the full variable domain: GAGVSQSPRYKVTKRGQDVALRCDPISGHVSLYWYRQALGQGPEFLTYFNYEAQQDKSGLPNDRFSAERPEGSISTLTIQRTEQRDSAMYRCASSLTPPGSGNTIYFGEGSWLTVV.

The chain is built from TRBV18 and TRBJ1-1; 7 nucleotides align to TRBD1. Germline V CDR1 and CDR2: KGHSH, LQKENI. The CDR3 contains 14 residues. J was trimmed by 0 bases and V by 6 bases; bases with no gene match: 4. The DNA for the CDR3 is TGTGCCAGCTCGGGGACAGCACTGAACACTGAAGCTTTCTTT. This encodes CASSGTALNTEAFF.

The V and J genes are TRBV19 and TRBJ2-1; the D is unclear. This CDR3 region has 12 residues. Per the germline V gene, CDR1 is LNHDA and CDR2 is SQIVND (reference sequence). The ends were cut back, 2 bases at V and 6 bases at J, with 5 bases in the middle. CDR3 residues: CASSISANEQFF. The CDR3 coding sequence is TGTGCCAGTAGTATAAGCGCCAATGAGCAGTTCTTC.

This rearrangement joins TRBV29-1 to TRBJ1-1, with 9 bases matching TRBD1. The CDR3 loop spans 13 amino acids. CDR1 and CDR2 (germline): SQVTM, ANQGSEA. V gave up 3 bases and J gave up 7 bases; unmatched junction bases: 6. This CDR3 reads CSVERDRVGEAFF. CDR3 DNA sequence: TGCAGCGTTGAGAGGGACAGGGTCGGTGAAGCTTTCTTT. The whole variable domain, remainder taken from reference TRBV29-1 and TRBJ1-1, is SAVISQKPSRDICQRGTSLTIQCQVDSQVTMMFWYRQQPGQSLTLIATANQGSEATYESGFVIDKFPISRPNLTFSTLTVSNMSPEDSSIYLCSVERDRVGEAFFGQGTRLTVV.

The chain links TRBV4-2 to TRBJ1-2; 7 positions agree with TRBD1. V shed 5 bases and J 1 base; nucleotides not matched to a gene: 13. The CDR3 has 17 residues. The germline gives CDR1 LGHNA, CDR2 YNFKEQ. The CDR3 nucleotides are TGTGCCAGCAGCTTGTCCCCAACAGGGGTGGATAACTATGGCTACACCTTC. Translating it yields CASSLSPTGVDNYGYTF.

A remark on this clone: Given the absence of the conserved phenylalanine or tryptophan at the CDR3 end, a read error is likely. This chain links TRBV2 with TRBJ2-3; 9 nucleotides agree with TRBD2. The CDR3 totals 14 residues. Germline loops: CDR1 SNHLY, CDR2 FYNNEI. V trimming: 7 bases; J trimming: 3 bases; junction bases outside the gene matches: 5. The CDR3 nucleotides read TGTGCCAGCATAAAGGCGGGGGGGACAGATACGCAGTATGTT. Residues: CASIKAGGTDTQYV.

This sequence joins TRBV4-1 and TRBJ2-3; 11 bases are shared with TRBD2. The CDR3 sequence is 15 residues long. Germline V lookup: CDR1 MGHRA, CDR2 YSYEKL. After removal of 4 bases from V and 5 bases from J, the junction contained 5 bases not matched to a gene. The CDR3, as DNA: TGCGCCAGCAGCCGTGGACTAGCGGGTATAGATACGCAGTATTTT. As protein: CASSRGLAGIDTQYF.

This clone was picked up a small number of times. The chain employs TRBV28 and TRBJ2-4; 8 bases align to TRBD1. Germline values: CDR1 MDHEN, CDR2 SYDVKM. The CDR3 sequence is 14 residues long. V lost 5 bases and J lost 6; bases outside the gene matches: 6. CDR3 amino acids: CASSDRQGRNIQYF. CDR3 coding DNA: TGTGCCAGCAGTGACCGACAGGGGAGAAACATTCAGTACTTC.

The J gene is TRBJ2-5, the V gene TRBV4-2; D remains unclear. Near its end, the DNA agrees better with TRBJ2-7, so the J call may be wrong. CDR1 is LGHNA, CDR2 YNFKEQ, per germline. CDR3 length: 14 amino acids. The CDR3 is CASSQLGTLNEQYF. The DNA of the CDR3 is TGTGCCAGCAGCCAATTAGGAACCCTGAACGAGCAGTACTTC.

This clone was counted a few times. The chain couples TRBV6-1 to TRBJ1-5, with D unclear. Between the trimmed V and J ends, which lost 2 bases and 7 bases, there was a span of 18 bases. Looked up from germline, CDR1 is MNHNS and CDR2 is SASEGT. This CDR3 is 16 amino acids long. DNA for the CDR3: TGTGCCAGCAGTGAAATGGTGGCCGGAGGGCTCCAGCCCCAGCATTTT. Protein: CASSEMVAGGLQPQHF.

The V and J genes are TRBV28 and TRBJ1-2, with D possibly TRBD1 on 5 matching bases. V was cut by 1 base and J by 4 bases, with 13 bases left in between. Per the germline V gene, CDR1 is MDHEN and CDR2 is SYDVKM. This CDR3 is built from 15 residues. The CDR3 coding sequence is TGTGCCAGCAGTTTATTAGCCAGGGACGGCTATGGCTACACCTTC. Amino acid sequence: CASSLLARDGYGYTF.

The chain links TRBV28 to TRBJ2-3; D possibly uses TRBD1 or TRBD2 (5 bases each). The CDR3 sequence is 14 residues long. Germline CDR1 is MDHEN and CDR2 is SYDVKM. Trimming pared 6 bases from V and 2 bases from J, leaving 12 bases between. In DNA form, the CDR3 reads TGTGCCAGCAGGGGGTGGGGGAACACAGATACGCAGTATTTT. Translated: CASRGWGNTDTQYF.

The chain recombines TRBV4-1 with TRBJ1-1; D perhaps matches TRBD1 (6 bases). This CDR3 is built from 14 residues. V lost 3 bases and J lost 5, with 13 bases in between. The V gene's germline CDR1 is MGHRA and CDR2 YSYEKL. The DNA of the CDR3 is TGCGCCAGCAGCCAGAAGGGGGATCGGACTGAAGCTTTCTTT. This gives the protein CASSQKGDRTEAFF.

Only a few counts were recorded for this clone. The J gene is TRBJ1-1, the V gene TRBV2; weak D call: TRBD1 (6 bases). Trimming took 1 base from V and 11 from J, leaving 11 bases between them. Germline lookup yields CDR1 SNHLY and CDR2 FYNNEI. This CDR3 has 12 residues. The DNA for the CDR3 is TGTGCCAGCAGTGAAGATGGGGGGCTGGCTTTCTTT. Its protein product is CASSEDGGLAFF.

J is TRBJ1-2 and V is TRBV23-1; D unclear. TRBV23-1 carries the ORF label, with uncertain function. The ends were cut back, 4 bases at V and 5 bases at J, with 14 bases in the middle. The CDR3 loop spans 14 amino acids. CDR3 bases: TGCGCCAGCAGTCCTCCCGGACGTCTGTATGGCTACACCTTC. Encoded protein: CASSPPGRLYGYTF.

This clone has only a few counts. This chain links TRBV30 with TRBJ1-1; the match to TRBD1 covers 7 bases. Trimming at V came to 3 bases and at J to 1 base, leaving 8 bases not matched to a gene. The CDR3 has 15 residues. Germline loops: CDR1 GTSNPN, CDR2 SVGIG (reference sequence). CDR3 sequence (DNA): TGTGCCTGGAGGGGGCCCGGGACAGCGAACACTGAAGCTTTCTTT. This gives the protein CAWRGPGTANTEAFF. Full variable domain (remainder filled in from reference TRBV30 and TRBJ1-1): SQTIHQWPATLVQPVGSPLSLECTVEGTSNPNLYWYRQAAGRGLQLLFYSVGIGQISSEVPQNLSASRPQDRQFILSSKKLLLSDSGFYLCAWRGPGTANTEAFFGQGTRLTVV.

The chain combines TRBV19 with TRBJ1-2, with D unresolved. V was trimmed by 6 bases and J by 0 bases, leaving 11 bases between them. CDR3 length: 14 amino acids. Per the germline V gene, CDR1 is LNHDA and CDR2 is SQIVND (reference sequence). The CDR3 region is CASRIGSTNYGYTF. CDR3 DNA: TGTGCCAGTAGGATTGGGTCTACTAACTATGGCTACACCTTC.

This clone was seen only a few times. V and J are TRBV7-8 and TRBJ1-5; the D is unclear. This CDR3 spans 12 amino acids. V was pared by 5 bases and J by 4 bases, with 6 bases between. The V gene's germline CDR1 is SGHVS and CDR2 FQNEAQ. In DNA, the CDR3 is TGTGCCAGCAGCCTGAATAATCAGCCCCAGCATTTT. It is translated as CASSLNNQPQHF.

The CDR3 protein is CASSLATGREAFF. The CDR3 bases are TGTGCCAGCAGCTTAGCGACAGGAAGGGAAGCTTTCTTT. The chain links TRBV11-1 to TRBJ1-1, with D maybe TRBD1 (6 bases). Trimming removed 0 bases from V and 8 bases from J, with 10 bases in between. CDR1 SGHAT and CDR2 FQDESV come from the germline V gene (reference sequence). The CDR3 contains 13 residues.

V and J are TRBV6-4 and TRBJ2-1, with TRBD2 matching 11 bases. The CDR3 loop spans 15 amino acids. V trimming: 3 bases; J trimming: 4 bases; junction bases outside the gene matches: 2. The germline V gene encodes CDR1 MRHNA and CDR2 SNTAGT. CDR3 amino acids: CASSDTSGSYNEQFF. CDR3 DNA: TGTGCCAGCAGTGATACTAGCGGGAGTTACAATGAGCAGTTCTTC.

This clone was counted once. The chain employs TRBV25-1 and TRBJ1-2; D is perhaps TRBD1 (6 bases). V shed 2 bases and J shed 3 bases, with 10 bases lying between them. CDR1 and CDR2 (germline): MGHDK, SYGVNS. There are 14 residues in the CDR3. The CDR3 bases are TGTGCCAGCAGTGAAGGCAGGGGACACTATGGCTACACCTTC. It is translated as CASSEGRGHYGYTF.

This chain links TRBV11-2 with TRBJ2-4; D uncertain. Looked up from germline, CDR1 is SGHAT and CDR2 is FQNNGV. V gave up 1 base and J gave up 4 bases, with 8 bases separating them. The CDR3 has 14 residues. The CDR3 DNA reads TGTGCCAGCAGCTTAGGGTCAGTTAAAAACATTCAGTACTTC. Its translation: CASSLGSVKNIQYF.

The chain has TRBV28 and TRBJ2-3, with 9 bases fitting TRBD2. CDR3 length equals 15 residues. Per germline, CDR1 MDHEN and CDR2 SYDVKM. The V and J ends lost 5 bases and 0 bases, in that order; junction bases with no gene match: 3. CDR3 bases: TGTGCCAGCAGTGTTACTAGCGGGAGCACAGATACGCAGTATTTT. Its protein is CASSVTSGSTDTQYF.

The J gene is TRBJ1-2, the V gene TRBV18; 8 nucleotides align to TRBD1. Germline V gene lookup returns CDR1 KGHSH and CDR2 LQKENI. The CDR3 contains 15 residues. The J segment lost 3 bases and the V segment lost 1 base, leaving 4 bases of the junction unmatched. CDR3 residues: CASSPQSGQDYGYTF. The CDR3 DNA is TGTGCCAGCTCACCACAATCGGGACAGGACTATGGCTACACCTTC.

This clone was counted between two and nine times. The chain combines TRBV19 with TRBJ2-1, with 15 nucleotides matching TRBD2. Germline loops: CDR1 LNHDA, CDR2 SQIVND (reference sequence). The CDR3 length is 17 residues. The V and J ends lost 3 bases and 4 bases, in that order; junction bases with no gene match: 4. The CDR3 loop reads CASSMGLAGGVYNEQFF. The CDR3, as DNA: TGTGCCAGTAGTATGGGACTAGCGGGAGGTGTTTACAATGAGCAGTTCTTC.

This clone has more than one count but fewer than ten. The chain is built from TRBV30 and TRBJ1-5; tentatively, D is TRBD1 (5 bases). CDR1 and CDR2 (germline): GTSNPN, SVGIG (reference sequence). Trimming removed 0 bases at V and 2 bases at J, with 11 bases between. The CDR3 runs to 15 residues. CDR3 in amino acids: CAWSVGLGGNQPQHF. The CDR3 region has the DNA TGTGCCTGGAGTGTAGGGCTGGGGGGCAATCAGCCCCAGCATTTT.

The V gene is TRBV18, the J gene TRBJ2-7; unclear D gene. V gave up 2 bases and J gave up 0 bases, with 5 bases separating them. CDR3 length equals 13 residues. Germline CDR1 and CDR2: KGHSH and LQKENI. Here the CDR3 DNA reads TGTGCCAGCTCACCAACGCGCTCCTACGAGCAGTACTTC. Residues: CASSPTRSYEQYF.

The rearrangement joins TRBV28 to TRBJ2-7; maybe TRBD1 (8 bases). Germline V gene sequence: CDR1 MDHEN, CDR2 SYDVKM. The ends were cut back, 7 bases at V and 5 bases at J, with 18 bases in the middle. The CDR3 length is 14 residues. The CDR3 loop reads CASINRGEGHEQYF. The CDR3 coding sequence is TGTGCCAGCATCAACAGGGGGGAGGGCCACGAGCAGTACTTC. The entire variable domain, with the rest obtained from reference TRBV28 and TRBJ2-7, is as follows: DVKVTQSSRYLVKRTGEKVFLECVQDMDHENMFWYRQDPGLGLRLIYFSYDVKMKEKGDIPEGYSVSREKKERFSLILESASTNQTSMYLCASINRGEGHEQYFGPGTRLTVT.